These 28 T cell receptor beta chains were all obtained from the same sample, sequenced in a study of radiotherapy plus CTLA-4 blockade in lung cancer. Libraries were prepared by immunoSEQ multiplex PCR; TCRdb keeps only in-frame clonotypes and omits some of them. The repertoire holds about 82,000 clones, with approximately 79% as singletons. Source: peripheral blood, taken from a patient treated with radiotherapy plus ipilimumab. The source is a human donor with non-small cell lung cancer that progressed on radiotherapy plus ipilimumab.

This clone has a handful of counts. The V and J genes are TRBV9 and TRBJ2-3, with TRBD1 as a possible D gene (7 bases). Germline CDR1 and CDR2: SGDLS and YYNGEE. This CDR3 region has 15 residues. V gave up 2 bases and J gave up 4 bases, with 14 bases separating them. The CDR3 region is CASSVEGAGSDTQYF. The CDR3 DNA follows: TGTGCCAGCAGCGTGGAGGGGGCCGGGTCAGATACGCAGTATTTT.

The chain combines TRBV18 with TRBJ2-7; 7 bases match TRBD1. The V gene's germline CDR1 is KGHSH and CDR2 LQKENI. J gave up 2 bases and V 1 base, and 5 bases lay outside the gene matches. There are 15 residues in the CDR3. This CDR3 reads CASSPRQGEPYEQYF. In DNA form, the CDR3 reads TGTGCCAGCTCACCACGGCAGGGGGAACCCTACGAGCAGTACTTC.

V gene TRBV7-3 combines with J gene TRBJ2-6, with D unclear. Germline loops: CDR1 SGHTA, CDR2 FQGTGA. The CDR3 has 15 residues. Trimming removed 5 bases at V and 0 bases at J, with 8 bases between. CDR3 loop: CASSPMGSGANVLTF. The CDR3 bases are TGTGCCAGCAGCCCGATGGGCTCTGGGGCCAACGTCCTGACTTTC.

This clone was recorded a few times. The J gene is TRBJ2-2, the V gene TRBV4-1, with D perhaps TRBD1 or TRBD2 (5 bases each). Germline-derived CDR1 and CDR2 are MGHRA and YSYEKL. The CDR3 consists of 15 residues. V lost 0 bases, J lost 6 bases, and 11 bases lay in between. The CDR3 nucleotides read TGCGCCAGCAGCCAAGATAAAATGGGGGCCGGGGAGCTGTTTTTT. It codes for CASSQDKMGAGELFF.

This rearrangement joins TRBV28 to TRBJ1-3; D ambiguous. The ends were cut back, 7 bases at V and 4 bases at J, with 11 bases in the middle. This CDR3 is built from 13 residues. Germline V gives CDR1 MDHEN, CDR2 SYDVKM. The CDR3 DNA reads as TGTGCCAGCAACTTCGGGGTAGGAAACACCATATATTTT. Translating gives CASNFGVGNTIYF.

This clone was recorded once. The V call is TRBV2, the J call TRBJ1-2; 9 nucleotides agree with TRBD1. Germline V gene sequence: CDR1 SNHLY, CDR2 FYNNEI. This CDR3 has 15 residues. V gave up 6 bases and J gave up 5 bases; unmatched junction bases: 10. Written as DNA, the CDR3 is TGTGCCAGCAGACCGGACAGGGGAGGTGGTTATGGCTACACCTTC. Protein product: CASRPDRGGGYGYTF.

This clone has ten or more counts. V is TRBV5-1 and J is TRBJ2-7; either TRBD1 or TRBD2 may supply D (5 bases each). Trimming removed 0 bases at V and 6 bases at J, with 13 bases between. Germline V lookup: CDR1 SGHRS, CDR2 YFSETQ. The CDR3 sequence is 14 residues long. CDR3 bases: TGCGCCAGCAGCTTGGTTGGGGGATCGGGCGAGCAGTACTTC. It is translated as CASSLVGGSGEQYF.

The chain recombines TRBV7-9 with TRBJ2-1, with D possibly being TRBD2 (7 bases). Germline V CDR1 and CDR2: SEHNR, FQNEAQ (reference sequence). V lost 5 bases, J lost 6 bases, and 26 bases lay in between. This CDR3 is 18 amino acids long. The CDR3 loop reads CASSRMGGGSDRGNEQFF. The CDR3 DNA sequence: TGTGCCAGCAGCCGCATGGGGGGCGGGAGTGATAGGGGCAATGAGCAGTTCTTC.

V and J are TRBV11-3 and TRBJ1-2, with no clear D. CDR1 and CDR2 from the germline V gene are SGHNT and YENEEA. V shed 1 base and J shed 6 bases, with 9 bases lying between them. The CDR3 covers 13 residues. DNA for the CDR3: TGTGCCAGCAGCTTAGTCCCCCTAAATGGCTACACCTTC. Translation: CASSLVPLNGYTF.

This chain links TRBV7-2 with TRBJ1-2; D uncertain. The V and J ends lost 7 bases and 8 bases respectively, with 20 bases between them. The CDR3 totals 14 residues. Germline CDR1 SGHTA, CDR2 FQGNSA. CDR3 sequence: CASTLESGLGGYTF. The CDR3, as DNA: TGTGCCAGCACCCTAGAATCCGGGTTGGGAGGCTACACCTTC.

The chain joins TRBV28 to TRBJ1-1; TRBD1 is a possible D gene (5 bases). Trimming removed 6 bases from V and 8 bases from J, with 16 bases in between. The CDR3 has 13 residues. Germline V gene lookup returns CDR1 MDHEN and CDR2 SYDVKM. CDR3 in amino acids: CASSFTAEGEAFF. CDR3 nucleotide sequence: TGTGCCAGCAGCTTTACCGCGGAGGGGGAAGCTTTCTTT.

This clone was seen more than once but under ten times. The chain carries TRBV4-1 and TRBJ2-7; D not certain. This CDR3 is 13 amino acids long. V gave up 3 bases and J gave up 1 base, with 7 bases separating them. Germline V gene data show CDR1 as MGHRA and CDR2 as YSYEKL. In DNA form, the CDR3 reads TGCGCCAGCAGCCAGCCGGGTTCCTACGAGCAGTACTTC. It yields the protein CASSQPGSYEQYF.

The rearrangement uses TRBV7-9 and TRBJ2-1, with unresolved D. Trimming shortened V by 4 bases and J by 2 bases, and 9 bases separated the two germline ends. Germline CDR1 SEHNR, CDR2 FQNEAQ (reference sequence). CDR3 length: 14 residues. The CDR3 reads CASSSFITYNEQFF. The CDR3 DNA sequence: TGTGCCAGCAGCTCATTCATTACCTACAATGAGCAGTTCTTC.

The CDR3 bases are TGTGCCAGCAGGGAAACTCCTTCTGGGGCCAACGTCCTGACTTTC. Protein: CASRETPSGANVLTF. The chain uses TRBV2 and TRBJ2-6; D ambiguous. V was clipped by 6 bases and J by 1 base, with 10 bases between them. This CDR3 has 15 residues. Germline CDR1 SNHLY, CDR2 FYNNEI. Filled out from reference TRBV2 and TRBJ2-6, the complete variable domain reads EPEVTQTPSHQVTQMGQEVILRCVPISNHLYFYWYRQILGQKVEFLVSFYNNEISEKSEIFDDQFSVERPDGSNFTLKIRSTKLEDSAMYFCASRETPSGANVLTFGAGSRLTVL.

In its sample, this clone was seen a few times. This chain uses TRBV5-1 with TRBJ2-7, with D unresolved. Between the trimmed V and J ends, which lost 1 base and 0 bases, there was a span of 11 bases. CDR1 is SGHRS and CDR2 is YFSETQ in the germline V gene. The CDR3 spans 15 residues. The CDR3 DNA follows: TGCGCCAGCAGCTTGAGTGGGCCGCCCTCCTACGAGCAGTACTTC. Its translation is CASSLSGPPSYEQYF.

The rearrangement uses TRBV28 and TRBJ1-5; TRBD1 might be the D (6 bases). V lost 8 bases to trimming and J lost 4 bases, with 12 bases between them. Germline loops: CDR1 MDHEN, CDR2 SYDVKM. The CDR3 runs to 13 residues. CDR3 sequence reads: CASRQDSNQPQHF. CDR3 bases: TGTGCCAGCCGCCAGGACAGTAATCAGCCCCAGCATTTT.

This clone came up a few times. This rearrangement joins TRBV9 to TRBJ1-5; 8 bases are a match to TRBD1. The CDR3 runs to 14 residues. V lost 2 bases to trimming and J lost 6 bases; unmatched junction nucleotides: 4. CDR1 is SGDLS, CDR2 YYNGEE, per germline. The CDR3 reads CASSVTGDSQPQHF. CDR3 DNA: TGTGCCAGCAGCGTGACAGGGGACAGTCAGCCCCAGCATTTT. Based on the CDR3 plus reference TRBV9 and TRBJ1-5, the full variable domain is DSGVTQTPKHLITATGQRVTLRCSPRSGDLSVYWYQQSLDQGLQFLIQYYNGEERAKGNILERFSAQQFPDLHSELNLSSLELGDSALYFCASSVTGDSQPQHFGDGTRLSIL.

The rearrangement links TRBV5-4 to TRBJ2-3; D uncertain. The V end lost 6 bases, the J end lost 0 bases, and 11 bases lay between the germline ends. This CDR3 is 14 amino acids long. CDR1 SGHNT and CDR2 YYREEE come from the germline V gene (reference sequence). CDR3 protein: CASTSATSTDTQYF. The CDR3 DNA is TGTGCCAGCACCTCGGCCACGAGCACAGATACGCAGTATTTT.

This clone was detected a few times. J is TRBJ2-2 and V is TRBV9; D is possibly TRBD1 (6 bases). The CDR3 is made up of 15 amino acids. From germline, CDR1 is SGDLS and CDR2 YYNGEE. Trimming left V 4 bases short and J 0 bases short, with 10 bases between. DNA for the CDR3: TGTGCCAGCAGCCCAGGGACAACGAACACCGGGGAGCTGTTTTTT. It specifies CASSPGTTNTGELFF. Full variable domain (missing parts from reference TRBV9 and TRBJ2-2): DSGVTQTPKHLITATGQRVTLRCSPRSGDLSVYWYQQSLDQGLQFLIQYYNGEERAKGNILERFSAQQFPDLHSELNLSSLELGDSALYFCASSPGTTNTGELFFGEGSRLTVL.

The V and J genes are TRBV6-1 and TRBJ1-2; 7 bases agree with TRBD1. V dropped 0 bases and J dropped 1; count of bases not matched to a gene: 2. The CDR3 runs to 15 residues. CDR1 MNHNS and CDR2 SASEGT come from the germline V gene. The CDR3 nucleotides read TGTGCCAGCAGTGAAGCAGGGGGCCGTAACTATGGCTACACCTTC. Its protein product is CASSEAGGRNYGYTF.

This sequence joins TRBV25-1 and TRBJ1-2, with 11 nucleotides matching TRBD1. In germline, CDR1 is MGHDK, CDR2 SYGVNS. The CDR3 has 15 amino acids. V trimming: 3 bases; J trimming: 7 bases; junction bases outside the gene matches: 7. This chain's CDR3 is CASSDPGQGAFGYTF. For the CDR3, the DNA is TGTGCCAGCAGTGACCCCGGACAGGGGGCCTTTGGCTACACCTTC.

The chain carries TRBV5-5 and TRBJ1-1; weak D call: TRBD1 (6 bases). The germline gives CDR1 SGHKS, CDR2 YYEKEE (reference sequence). The CDR3 contains 17 residues. Trimming shortened V by 0 bases and J by 0 bases, and 15 bases separated the two germline ends. This CDR3 reads CASSLGWGRRVNTEAFF. The CDR3 nucleotides read TGTGCCAGCAGCTTGGGTTGGGGGCGCCGGGTGAACACTGAAGCTTTCTTT.

This rearrangement joins TRBV18 to TRBJ1-4; D is unresolved. The CDR3 has 16 amino acids. Trimming shortened V by 2 bases and J by 5 bases, and 15 bases separated the two germline ends. Per germline, CDR1 KGHSH and CDR2 LQKENI. CDR3 nucleotides: TGTGCCAGCTCACCATCGGTTCCCAGGCAGAATGAAAAACTGTTTTTT. It specifies CASSPSVPRQNEKLFF.

V is TRBV7-8 and J is TRBJ2-5; D gene uncertain. Trimming removed 1 base from V and 2 bases from J, with 8 bases in between. This CDR3 comprises 14 residues. Germline assignment: CDR1 SGHVS and CDR2 FQNEAQ. CDR3 DNA: TGTGCCAGCAGCTTAGGGGGTGTACAAGAGACCCAGTACTTC. Translated: CASSLGGVQETQYF.

This sequence joins TRBV15 and TRBJ2-1, with 10 bases aligning to TRBD1. Trimming cost V 6 bases and J 5 bases; bases outside gene matches: 10. Germline V lookup: CDR1 LNHNV, CDR2 YYDKDF (reference sequence). The CDR3 has 16 residues. The CDR3: CATRPRGGQGNNEQFF. CDR3 nucleotide sequence: TGTGCCACCAGGCCCCGGGGGGGACAGGGGAACAATGAGCAGTTCTTC.

The chain carries TRBV11-2 and TRBJ1-4, with unresolved D. Germline V lookup: CDR1 SGHAT, CDR2 FQNNGV. Trimming pared 4 bases from V and 8 bases from J, leaving 14 bases between. The CDR3 extends over 14 amino acids. The DNA of the CDR3 is TGTGCCAGCAGCTCGGGGAAGGAGTGGGAAAAACTGTTTTTT. It yields the protein CASSSGKEWEKLFF.

This rearrangement joins TRBV11-2 to TRBJ2-6; D is undetermined. The CDR3 is 16 residues long. The ends were cut back, 4 bases at V and 1 base at J, with 11 bases in the middle. CDR1 and CDR2 (germline): SGHAT, FQNNGV. In DNA form, the CDR3 reads TGTGCCAGCAGCTCCCCTCGAATATCTGGGGCCAACGTCCTGACTTTC. It codes for CASSSPRISGANVLTF.

The chain combines TRBV4-2 with TRBJ2-7; 8 bases match TRBD2. The CDR3 loop spans 14 amino acids. Looked up from germline, CDR1 is LGHNA and CDR2 is YNFKEQ. The trim removed 3 bases at V and 4 bases at J, leaving 5 bases unmatched. Written as DNA, the CDR3 is TGTGCCAGCAGCCAGAGGCCGGGAGGGTACGAGCAGTACTTC. Translation gives CASSQRPGGYEQYF.